This TCR beta chain was identified in a study of STAT5B mutations in CD4+ large granular lymphocyte leukemia. Looked up from germline, CDR1 is MDHEN and CDR2 is SYDVKM. The CDR3 contains 14 residues. Trimming removed 4 bases at V and 4 bases at J, with 11 bases between. Note on this clone: Antigen unknown.

Study conclusions and caveats: Approximately 25% of private leukemic clonotypes occurred rarely in other patients' non-leukemic repertoires. 8/27 top patient clones versus 2/35 control clones were TRBV06-family. Patient CD4-sorted repertoires stayed more clonal than healthy ones after leukemic-clone removal.

Depending on availability, patient cells were bead-separated fractions or unselected PBMC. Some clones are missing from TCRdb's copy, which holds only in-frame ones; the method was immunoSEQ multiplex PCR. The sample consists of around 5,000 clones, around 74% of them appearing once. The chain uses TRBV28 and TRBJ1-5; a weak D match, TRBD1 (6 bases). The source material was PBMCs. The TCR comes from a man at least 80 years old with CD4+ T-cell large granular lymphocyte leukemia. CDR3 DNA: TGTGCCAGCAGTTCAGGACAGTTTAATCAGCCCCAGCATTTT. Its translation is CASSSGQFNQPQHF.